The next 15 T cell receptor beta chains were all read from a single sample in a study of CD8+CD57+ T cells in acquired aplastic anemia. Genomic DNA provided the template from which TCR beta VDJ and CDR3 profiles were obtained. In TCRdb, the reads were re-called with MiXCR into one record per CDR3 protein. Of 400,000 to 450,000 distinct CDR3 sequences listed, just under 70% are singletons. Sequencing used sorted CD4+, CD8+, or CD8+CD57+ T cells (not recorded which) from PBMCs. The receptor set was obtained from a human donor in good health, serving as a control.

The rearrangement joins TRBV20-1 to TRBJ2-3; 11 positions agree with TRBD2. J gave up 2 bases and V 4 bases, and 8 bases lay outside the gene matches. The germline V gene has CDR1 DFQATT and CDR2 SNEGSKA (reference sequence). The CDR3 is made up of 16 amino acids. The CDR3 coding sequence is TGCAGTGCTATTTTGGCGACTAGCGGGATCACAGATACGCAGTATTTT. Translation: CSAILATSGITDTQYF.

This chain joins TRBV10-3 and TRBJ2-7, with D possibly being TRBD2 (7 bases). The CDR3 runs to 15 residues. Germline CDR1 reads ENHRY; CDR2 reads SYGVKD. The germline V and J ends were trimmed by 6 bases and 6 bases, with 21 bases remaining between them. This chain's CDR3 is CAIRVGGGPRGEQYF. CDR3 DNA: TGTGCCATCAGAGTTGGGGGGGGGCCGAGGGGCGAGCAGTACTTC.

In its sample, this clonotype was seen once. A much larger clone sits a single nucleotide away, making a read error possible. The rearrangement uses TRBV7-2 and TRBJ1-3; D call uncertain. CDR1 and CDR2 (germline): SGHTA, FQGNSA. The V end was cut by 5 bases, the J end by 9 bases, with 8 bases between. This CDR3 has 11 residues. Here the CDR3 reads CASSLHGTIYF. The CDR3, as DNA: TGTGCCAGCAGCCTCCATGGCACCATATATTTT.

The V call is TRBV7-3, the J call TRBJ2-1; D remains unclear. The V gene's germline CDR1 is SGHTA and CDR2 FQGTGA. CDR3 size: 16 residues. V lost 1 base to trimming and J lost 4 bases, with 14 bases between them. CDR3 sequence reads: CASSLRLSDLYNEQFF. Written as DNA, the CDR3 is TGTGCCAGCAGCTTAAGGCTATCCGACCTATACAATGAGCAGTTCTTC.

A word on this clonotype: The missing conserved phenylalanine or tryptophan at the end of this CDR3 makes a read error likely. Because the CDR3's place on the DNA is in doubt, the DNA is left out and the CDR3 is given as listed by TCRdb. The CDR3 sequence: CASSLAIGHPRV. V and J are TRBV7-9 and TRBJ2-5. The CDR3 is 12 residues long, ends included. Germline assignment: CDR1 SEHNR and CDR2 FQNEAQ (reference sequence).

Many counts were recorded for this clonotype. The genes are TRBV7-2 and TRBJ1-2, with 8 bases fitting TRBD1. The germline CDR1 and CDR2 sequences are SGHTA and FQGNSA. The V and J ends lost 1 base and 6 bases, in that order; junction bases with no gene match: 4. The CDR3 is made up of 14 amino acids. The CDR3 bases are TGTGCCAGCAGCTTAGGCGACAGGGGCCATGGCTACACCTTC. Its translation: CASSLGDRGHGYTF.

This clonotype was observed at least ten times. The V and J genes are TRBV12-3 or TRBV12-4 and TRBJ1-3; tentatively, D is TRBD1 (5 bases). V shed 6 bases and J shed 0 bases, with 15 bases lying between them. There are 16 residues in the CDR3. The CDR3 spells CASSPGDGPSGNTIYF. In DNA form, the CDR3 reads TGTGCCAGCAGCCCTGGGGACGGACCCTCTGGAAACACCATATATTTT.

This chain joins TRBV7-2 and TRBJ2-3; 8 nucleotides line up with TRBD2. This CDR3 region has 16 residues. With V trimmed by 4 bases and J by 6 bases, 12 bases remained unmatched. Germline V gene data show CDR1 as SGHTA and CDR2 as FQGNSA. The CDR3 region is CASSYKLSGGNDTQYF. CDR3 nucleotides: TGTGCCAGCAGCTACAAACTGAGCGGGGGAAACGATACGCAGTATTTT.

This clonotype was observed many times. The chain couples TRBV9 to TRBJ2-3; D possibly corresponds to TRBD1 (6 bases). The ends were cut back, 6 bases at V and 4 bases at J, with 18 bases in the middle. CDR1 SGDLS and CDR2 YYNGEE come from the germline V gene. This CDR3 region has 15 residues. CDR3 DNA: TGTGCCAGCACCCCCCTACAAGGGGGATCAGATACGCAGTATTTT. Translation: CASTPLQGGSDTQYF.

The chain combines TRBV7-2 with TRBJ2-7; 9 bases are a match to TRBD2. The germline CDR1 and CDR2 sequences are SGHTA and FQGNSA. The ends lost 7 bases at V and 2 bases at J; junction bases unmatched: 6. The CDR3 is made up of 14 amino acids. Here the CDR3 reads CASKVASGAYEQYF. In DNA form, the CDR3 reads TGTGCCAGCAAGGTGGCTAGCGGGGCCTACGAGCAGTACTTC.

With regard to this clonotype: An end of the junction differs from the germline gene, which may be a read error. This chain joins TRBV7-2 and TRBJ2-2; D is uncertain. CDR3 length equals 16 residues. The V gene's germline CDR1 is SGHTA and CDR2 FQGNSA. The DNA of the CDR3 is TGCGCCAGCAGCCCCGGCAGGACCCCAGACATTCAGTACCTGTTTTTT. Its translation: CASSPGRTPDIQYLFF. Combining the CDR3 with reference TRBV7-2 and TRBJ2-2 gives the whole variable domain GAGVSQSPSNKVTEKGKDVELRCDPISGHTALYWYRQSLGQGLEFLIYFQGNSAPDKSGLPSDRFSAERTGGSVSTLTIQRTQQEDSAVYLCASSPGRTPDIQYLFFGEGSRLTVL.

The CDR3 spells CSARDLAFSGTYEQYF. In nucleotides, the CDR3 is TGCAGTGCTAGAGACCTCGCTTTTAGCGGGACCTACGAGCAGTACTTC. The chain recombines TRBV20-1 with TRBJ2-7; TRBD2 matches at 8 bases. There are 16 residues in the CDR3. The V gene's germline CDR1 is DFQATT and CDR2 SNEGSKA (reference sequence). V lost 0 bases and J lost 2; bases outside the gene matches: 9.

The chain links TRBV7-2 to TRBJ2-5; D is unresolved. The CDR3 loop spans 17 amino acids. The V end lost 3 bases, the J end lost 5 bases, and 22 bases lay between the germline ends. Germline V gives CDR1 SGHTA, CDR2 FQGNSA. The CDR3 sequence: CASSFQPGGSAGETQYF. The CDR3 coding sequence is TGTGCCAGCAGCTTCCAACCTGGCGGTTCCGCTGGGGAGACCCAGTACTTC.

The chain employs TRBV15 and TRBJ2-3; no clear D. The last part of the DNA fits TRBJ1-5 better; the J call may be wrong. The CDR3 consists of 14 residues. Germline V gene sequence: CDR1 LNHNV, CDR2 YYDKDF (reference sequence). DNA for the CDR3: TGTGCCACCATGGCACATTCCAGCAATGATACCCAGCATTTT. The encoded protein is CATMAHSSNDTQHF.

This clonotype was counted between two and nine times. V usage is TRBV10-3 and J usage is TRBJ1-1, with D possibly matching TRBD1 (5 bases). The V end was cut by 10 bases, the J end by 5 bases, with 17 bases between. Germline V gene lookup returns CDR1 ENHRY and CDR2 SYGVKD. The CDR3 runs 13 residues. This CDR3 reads CATGNDGGTEAFF. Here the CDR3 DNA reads TGTGCCACCGGCAATGACGGGGGAACTGAAGCTTTCTTT.